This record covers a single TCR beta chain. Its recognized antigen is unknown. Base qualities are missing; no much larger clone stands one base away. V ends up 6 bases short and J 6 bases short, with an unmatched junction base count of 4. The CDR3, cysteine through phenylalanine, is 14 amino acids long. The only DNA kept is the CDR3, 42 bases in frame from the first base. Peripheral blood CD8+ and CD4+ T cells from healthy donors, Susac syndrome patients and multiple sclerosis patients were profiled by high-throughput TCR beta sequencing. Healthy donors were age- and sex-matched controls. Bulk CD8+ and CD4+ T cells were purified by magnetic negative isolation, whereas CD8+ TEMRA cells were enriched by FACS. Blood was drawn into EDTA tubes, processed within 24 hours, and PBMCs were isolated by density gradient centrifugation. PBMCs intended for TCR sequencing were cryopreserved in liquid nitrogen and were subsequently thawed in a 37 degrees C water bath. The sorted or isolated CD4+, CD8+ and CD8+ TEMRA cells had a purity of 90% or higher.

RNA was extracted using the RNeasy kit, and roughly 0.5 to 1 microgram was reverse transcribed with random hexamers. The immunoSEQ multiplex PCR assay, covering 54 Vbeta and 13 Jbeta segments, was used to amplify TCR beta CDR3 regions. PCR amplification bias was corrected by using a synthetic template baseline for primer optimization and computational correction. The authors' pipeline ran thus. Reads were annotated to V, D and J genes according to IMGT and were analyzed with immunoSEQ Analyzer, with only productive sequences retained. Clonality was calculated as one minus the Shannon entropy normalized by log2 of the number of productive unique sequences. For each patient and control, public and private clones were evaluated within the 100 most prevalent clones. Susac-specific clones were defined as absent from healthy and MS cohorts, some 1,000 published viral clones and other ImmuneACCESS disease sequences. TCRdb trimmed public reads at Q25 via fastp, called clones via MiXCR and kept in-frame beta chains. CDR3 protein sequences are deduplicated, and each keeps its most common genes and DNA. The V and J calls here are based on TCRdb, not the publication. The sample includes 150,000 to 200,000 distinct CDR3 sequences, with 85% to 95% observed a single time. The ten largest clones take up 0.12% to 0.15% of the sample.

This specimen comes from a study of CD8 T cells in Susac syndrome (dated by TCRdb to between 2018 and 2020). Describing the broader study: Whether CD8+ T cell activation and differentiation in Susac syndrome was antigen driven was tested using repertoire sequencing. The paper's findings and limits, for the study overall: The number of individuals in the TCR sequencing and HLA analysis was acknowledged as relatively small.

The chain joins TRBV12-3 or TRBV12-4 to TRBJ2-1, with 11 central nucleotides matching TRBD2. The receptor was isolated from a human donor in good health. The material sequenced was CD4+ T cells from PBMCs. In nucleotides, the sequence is TGTGCCAGCAGCATTAGCGGGGGGGCCAATGAGCAGTTCTTC. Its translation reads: CASSISGGANEQFF.